These T cell receptor beta chains were read from a single sample in a study of identical twins. Each CDR3 protein is one row after TCRdb ran MiXCR on the 5' RACE reads. Here the sample spans hundreds of thousands of distinct CDR3 sequences, about 9.4% being singletons. This sample was also put to use in a study of yellow fever vaccine responses in identical twins.

Sequenced input: PBMCs. All receptors derive from a woman between 18 and 30 years old in good health. Each CDR3 is given with its conserved first and last residue.

J gene	V gene	CDR3 protein
TRBJ2-2	TRBV4-1	CASSQAYGRAGVPGTGELFF
TRBJ2-5	TRBV20-1	CSARIFGAIPMETQYF
TRBJ1-4	TRBV7-2	CASSPGGWWEKLFF
TRBJ2-3	TRBV7-9	CASSFWSTDTQYF
TRBJ2-5	TRBV7-2	CASSLGQAIQETQYF
TRBJ2-1	TRBV7-6	CASSTSLAGGKSYNEQFF
TRBJ2-6	TRBV28	CASRPSANVLTF
TRBJ2-5	TRBV19	CASSLDRTSVTQYF
TRBJ2-2	TRBV6-2/TRBV6-3	CATLYANTGELFF
TRBJ2-1	TRBV29-1	CSVLLRTVPMRGFF
TRBJ2-5	TRBV3-2	CASGTSGVVQETQYF
TRBJ2-7	TRBV30	CAATGTAYEQYF
TRBJ2-7	TRBV12-3/TRBV12-4	CASSLQQSYEQYF
TRBJ2-2	TRBV15	CATGRQNTGELFF
TRBJ2-2	TRBV19	CASKDISGELFF
TRBJ1-4	TRBV7-2	CASSKTGGGIEKLFF
TRBJ2-2	TRBV3-1	CASSYIWPGELFF
TRBJ2-1	TRBV10-3	CAISQQGSYNEQFF